This section outlines one T cell receptor beta chain sequence together with its context. This table comes from immunoSEQ multiplex PCR, and its TCRdb copy is limited to in-frame clones, with some not included. The table includes more than 110,000 clones, 84% detected once. The sample is drawn from a study of blood T cell repertoires in COVID-19. CDR1 is LNHNV, CDR2 YYDKDF, per germline (reference sequence). The CDR3 runs to 14 residues. Trimming cost V 2 bases and J 3 bases; bases outside gene matches: 3. What was sequenced was PBMCs or T cells enriched from blood (not recorded which). The TCR sequence derives from a young woman who had been exposed to COVID-19. The rearrangement uses TRBV15 and TRBJ1-1; TRBD1 matches 7 bases. CDR3 bases: TGTGCCACCAGCAGACACAGGGGAGACACTGAAGCTTTCTTT. Amino acid sequence: CATSRHRGDTEAFF.